Below are 22 T cell receptor beta chains sequenced from a single sample in a study of T cell repertoires in cytomegalovirus infection. One entry per CDR3 protein results from TCRdb running MiXCR on the reads. The sample shows under 850,000 distinct CDR3 sequences, 35% of them seen only once. The sequencing sample was made of PBMCs. Receptor source: a human donor in good health (CMV status not recorded). Some clones in this sample may be carry-over from other donors' samples.

The chain is built from TRBV2 and TRBJ2-2; the D is unclear. V lost 3 bases, J lost 4 bases, and 12 bases lay in between. Germline assignment: CDR1 SNHLY and CDR2 FYNNEI. This CDR3 spans 15 amino acids. The CDR3 coding sequence is TGTGCCAGCAGTGACCTAGGAATCGGCACCGGGGAGCTGTTTTTT. Translation gives CASSDLGIGTGELFF.

The rearrangement uses TRBV7-3 and TRBJ1-1; 7 nucleotides line up with TRBD1. With V trimmed by 8 bases and J by 3 bases, 6 bases remained unmatched. CDR1 is SGHTA and CDR2 is FQGTGA in the germline V gene. The length of the CDR3 is 13 residues. The CDR3 loop reads CASRDRRDTEAFF. The CDR3 DNA follows: TGTGCCAGCCGGGACAGAAGGGACACTGAAGCTTTCTTT. Combining the CDR3 with reference TRBV7-3 and TRBJ1-1 gives the whole variable domain GAGVSQTPSNKVTEKGKYVELRCDPISGHTALYWYRQSLGQGPEFLIYFQGTGAADDSGLPNDRFFAVRPEGSVSTLKIQRTERGDSAVYLCASRDRRDTEAFFGQGTRLTVV.

This clonotype has just a few counts. The chain links TRBV27 to TRBJ1-6; D is perhaps TRBD1 (6 bases). Germline assignment: CDR1 MNHEY and CDR2 SMNVEV (reference sequence). V gave up 6 bases and J gave up 9 bases, with 12 bases separating them. This CDR3 region has 13 residues. For the CDR3, the DNA is TGTGCCAGCAGCACAGGGTTGGGTTCACCCCTCCACTTT. Amino acid sequence: CASSTGLGSPLHF.

This clonotype appeared a few times. The chain couples TRBV5-1 to TRBJ1-5; possible D gene TRBD1, 6 bases. This CDR3 region has 14 residues. The V end lost 4 bases, the J end lost 3 bases, and 11 bases lay between the germline ends. Per the germline V gene, CDR1 is SGHRS and CDR2 is YFSETQ. CDR3 coding DNA: TGCGCCAGCAGCACCGGGACACCCAATCAGCCCCAGCATTTT. The encoded protein is CASSTGTPNQPQHF.

In its sample, this clonotype was seen a few times. The V call is TRBV5-4, the J call TRBJ2-3; D not resolved. The germline gives CDR1 SGHNT, CDR2 YYREEE (reference sequence). V was cut by 3 bases and J by 4 bases, with 18 bases left in between. This CDR3 region has 16 residues. The CDR3 DNA follows: TGTGCCAGCAGCTGGAAGACGACGTCTTTATCAGATACGCAGTATTTT. Residues: CASSWKTTSLSDTQYF.

Points on this clonotype: As the CDR3 is not closed by the conserved phenylalanine or tryptophan, this likely results from a read error. The rearrangement uses TRBV6-5 and TRBJ1-5; perhaps TRBD1 as D (5 bases). The germline CDR1 and CDR2 sequences are MNHEY and SVGAGI. CDR3 length equals 14 residues. CDR3 coding DNA: TGTTCCCGCAGCCGGCTCGGGGGAGGTCAGCCCCAGCATTTG. Amino acids: CSRSRLGGGQPQHL.

V usage is TRBV11-2 and J usage is TRBJ2-1; D call uncertain. Per germline, CDR1 SGHAT and CDR2 FQNNGV. V lost 1 base, J lost 7 bases, and 8 bases lay in between. The CDR3 loop spans 13 amino acids. CDR3: CASSLVLRNEQFF. The CDR3 DNA is TGTGCCAGCAGCTTAGTACTTCGTAATGAGCAGTTCTTC.

The chain employs TRBV6-1 and TRBJ1-1; perhaps TRBD1 as D (5 bases). The V end lost 7 bases, the J end lost 1 base, and 7 bases lay between the germline ends. Germline CDR1 is MNHNS and CDR2 is SASEGT. The CDR3 consists of 12 residues. DNA for the CDR3: TGTGCCAGCACGACAGCGAACACTGAAGCTTTCTTT. Translating it yields CASTTANTEAFF.

Only a few counts were recorded for this clonotype. The rearrangement links TRBV28 to TRBJ2-7; D possibly corresponds to TRBD1 (5 bases). Trimming shortened V by 8 bases and J by 1 base, and 18 bases separated the two germline ends. The CDR3 covers 15 residues. Germline values: CDR1 MDHEN, CDR2 SYDVKM. The CDR3 region has the DNA TGTGCCAGCTCCACCGGACATTTTCAATCCTACGAGCAGTACTTC. This sequence encodes CASSTGHFQSYEQYF. Supplemented by reference TRBV28 and TRBJ2-7, the full variable domain reads DVKVTQSSRYLVKRTGEKVFLECVQDMDHENMFWYRQDPGLGLRLIYFSYDVKMKEKGDIPEGYSVSREKKERFSLILESASTNQTSMYLCASSTGHFQSYEQYFGPGTRLTVT.

The V call is TRBV7-7, the J call TRBJ2-2, with D possibly TRBD1 on 7 matching bases. In germline, CDR1 is SSHAT, CDR2 FNYEAQ (reference sequence). The CDR3 loop spans 14 amino acids. The V gene lost 11 bases and the J gene lost 4 bases, with 17 bases spanning the gap. The DNA of the CDR3 is TGTGCCCTCTCGGAGGGGGCGTCCACCGGGGAGCTGTTTTTT. It yields the protein CALSEGASTGELFF.

About this clonotype itself: Given a much more abundant clone one base away, this may be a read error. The genes are TRBV7-2 and TRBJ2-5; a weak D match, TRBD2 (7 bases). V was clipped by 1 base and J by 7 bases, with 13 bases between them. In germline, CDR1 is SGHTA, CDR2 FQGNSA. This CDR3 spans 14 amino acids. The CDR3 region has the DNA TGTGCCAGCAGCTTAGGGGGGGGAGGGGGGACCCAGTACTTC. Translated, it gives CASSLGGGGGTQYF.

This clonotype was counted ten times or more. The genes are TRBV7-2 and TRBJ1-2; D is perhaps TRBD1 (5 bases). CDR3 length: 14 residues. Trimming removed 5 bases at V and 5 bases at J, with 15 bases between. In germline, CDR1 is SGHTA, CDR2 FQGNSA. The CDR3 nucleotides read TGTGCCAGCAGCCCCAAAGTGGGGGAGTATGGCTACACCTTC. Translated, it gives CASSPKVGEYGYTF.

A few counts support this clonotype. This chain links TRBV7-9 with TRBJ2-5; TRBD2 matches 10 bases. Trimming removed 5 bases from V and 7 bases from J; junction bases left unmatched: 1. CDR1 SEHNR and CDR2 FQNEAQ come from the germline V gene (reference sequence). The CDR3 length is 12 residues. In DNA, the CDR3 is TGTGCCAGCAGCACTAGCGGGACGACCCAGTACTTC. This sequence encodes CASSTSGTTQYF.

This clonotype was seen ten or more times. This chain uses TRBV28 with TRBJ1-1; D perhaps matches TRBD1 (6 bases). With 6 bases removed from V and 2 bases from J, the gap between germline ends came to 13 bases. The length of the CDR3 is 14 residues. The germline CDR1 and CDR2 sequences are MDHEN and SYDVKM. CDR3: CASSLTGPNTEAFF. The CDR3 coding sequence is TGTGCCAGCAGCCTTACAGGGCCTAACACTGAAGCTTTCTTT.

The chain recombines TRBV12-3 or TRBV12-4 with TRBJ1-3; D not resolved. V was trimmed by 8 bases and J by 0 bases, leaving 23 bases between them. This CDR3 has 18 residues. The CDR3 protein is CASAPEALPSLSGNTIYF. Written as DNA, the CDR3 is TGTGCCAGCGCCCCGGAGGCCCTGCCCTCCCTCTCTGGAAACACCATATATTTT.

With respect to this clonotype: The conserved closing phenylalanine or tryptophan is absent in this CDR3, likely reflecting a read error. J is TRBJ1-5 and V is TRBV19; TRBD1 matches at 9 bases. CDR3 length equals 14 residues. V gave up 7 bases and J gave up 6 bases; unmatched junction bases: 7. Per the germline V gene, CDR1 is LNHDA and CDR2 is SQIVND (reference sequence). The CDR3 region has the DNA TGTGCCAGTACCGTTGGGACAGGGAGTCAGCCCCAGCATTCT. Encoded protein: CASTVGTGSQPQHS.

The chain combines TRBV30 with TRBJ2-5; D may match TRBD1 or TRBD2 (5 bases each). The CDR3 length is 15 residues. Per germline, CDR1 GTSNPN and CDR2 SVGIG (reference sequence). With 0 bases removed from V and 9 bases from J, the gap between germline ends came to 20 bases. The CDR3 bases are TGTGCCTGGAGTGTACCGGGACCCCTAACTTCGCCCCAGTACTTC. Encoded protein: CAWSVPGPLTSPQYF.

The table lists this clonotype with a few counts. The rearrangement links TRBV23-1 to TRBJ2-5; TRBD1 might be the D (6 bases). TRBV23-1 is assigned to the ORF class and has an uncertain function. V lost 3 bases and J lost 1, with 24 bases in between. The CDR3 runs to 19 residues. CDR3: CASSHPDRMQLTSQETQYF. Here the CDR3 DNA reads TGCGCCAGCAGTCACCCTGACAGGATGCAACTCACCTCCCAAGAGACCCAGTACTTC.

A note on this clonotype: One junction end disagrees with the germline gene, perhaps due to a read error. The genes are TRBV30 and TRBJ1-6; no clear D gene. CDR3 length: 15 residues. Germline V CDR1 and CDR2: GTSNPN, SVGIG (reference sequence). The CDR3 is CAWSVLKGSNSHLHF. The DNA of the CDR3 is TGTGCCTGGAGTGTACTTAAGGGTTCCAATTCACACCTCCACTTT.

Of note for this clonotype: A much larger clonotype is one base distant, so this may be a read error. This sequence joins TRBV4-1 and TRBJ2-3, with TRBD1 identical over 8 bases. Germline V gives CDR1 MGHRA, CDR2 YSYEKL. The CDR3 runs to 13 residues. The CDR3 bases are TGCGCCAGCAGCCCAGGGGGCGCAGATATGCAGTATTTT. This translates into CASSPGGADMQYF.

The V call is TRBV4-1, the J call TRBJ1-5; D remains ambiguous. Trimming pared 0 bases from V and 4 bases from J, leaving 13 bases between. The CDR3 totals 16 residues. Germline-derived CDR1 and CDR2 are MGHRA and YSYEKL. As DNA, the CDR3 is TGCGCCAGCAGCCAAGAAGGAAGGGTTTGGAATCAGCCCCAGCATTTT. Protein product: CASSQEGRVWNQPQHF.

This clonotype appeared once. This chain uses TRBV5-5 with TRBJ1-4; no definite D call. V lost 2 bases, J lost 0 bases, and 8 bases lay in between. Germline V gives CDR1 SGHKS, CDR2 YYEKEE (reference sequence). The CDR3 is made up of 15 amino acids. CDR3 sequence: CASSLPGSTNEKLFF. As DNA, the CDR3 is TGTGCCAGCAGCTTACCCGGCTCAACTAATGAAAAACTGTTTTTT.